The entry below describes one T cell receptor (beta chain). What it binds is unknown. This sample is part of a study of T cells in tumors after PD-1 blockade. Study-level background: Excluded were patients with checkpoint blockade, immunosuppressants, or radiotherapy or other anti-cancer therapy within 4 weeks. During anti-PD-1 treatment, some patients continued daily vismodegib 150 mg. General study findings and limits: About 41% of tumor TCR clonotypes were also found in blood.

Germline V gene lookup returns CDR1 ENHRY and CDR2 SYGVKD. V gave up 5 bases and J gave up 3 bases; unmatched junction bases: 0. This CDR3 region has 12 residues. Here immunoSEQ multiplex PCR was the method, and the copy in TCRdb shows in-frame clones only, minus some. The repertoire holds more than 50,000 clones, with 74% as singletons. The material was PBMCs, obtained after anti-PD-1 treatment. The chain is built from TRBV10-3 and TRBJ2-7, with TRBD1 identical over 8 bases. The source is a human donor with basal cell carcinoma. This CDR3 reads CAISTGGYEQYF. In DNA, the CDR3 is TGTGCCATCAGTACAGGGGGCTACGAGCAGTACTTC.